This is a list of T cell receptor beta chains from one sample in a study of T cells in localized non-small cell lung cancer. Clones were read by immunoSEQ multiplex PCR, and TCRdb kept only the in-frame ones, dropping some. The table includes nearly 35,000 clones, roughly 90% detected once. The source was peripheral blood, collected before any cancer treatment. All receptors derive from a woman aged 40 to 75 with stage I lung adenocarcinoma. The CDR3 runs from the conserved cysteine through the conserved F or W. D genes are given only for firm matches. Size is stated for part of the rows, as once, few or many counts, or as a class when the clone is expanded.

abundance: NA; j_gene: TRBJ2-7; v_gene: TRBV7-9; d_gene: NA; CDR3aa: CASSLVSSYEQYF; CDR3nt: TGTGCCAGCAGCTTAGTTTCGTCCTACGAGCAGTACTTC
abundance: NA; j_gene: TRBJ2-1; v_gene: TRBV4-3; d_gene: NA; CDR3aa: CASSQSRGPYNEQFF; CDR3nt: TGCGCCAGCAGCCAGTCACGGGGGCCTTACAATGAGCAGTTCTTC
abundance: few; j_gene: TRBJ2-2; v_gene: TRBV5-1; d_gene: NA; CDR3aa: CASSLTGPTGELFF; CDR3nt: TGCGCCAGCAGCTTAACAGGGCCGACCGGGGAGCTGTTTTTT
abundance: NA; j_gene: TRBJ2-1; v_gene: TRBV7-8; d_gene: TRBD2; CDR3aa: CASSLEPQRGGRDEQFF; CDR3nt: TGTGCCAGCAGCTTAGAACCCCAGCGGGGGGGCCGGGATGAGCAGTTCTTC
abundance: NA; j_gene: TRBJ1-1; v_gene: TRBV2; d_gene: TRBD1; CDR3aa: CASSARDRARTEAFF; CDR3nt: TGTGCCAGCAGTGCCCGGGACAGGGCTAGGACTGAAGCTTTCTTT
abundance: NA; j_gene: TRBJ1-5; v_gene: TRBV23-1; d_gene: TRBD1; CDR3aa: CARPDRGRGVNQPQHF; CDR3nt: TGCGCCAGACCAGACAGGGGCCGTGGAGTCAATCAGCCCCAGCATTTT
abundance: NA; j_gene: TRBJ2-2; v_gene: TRBV9; d_gene: NA; CDR3aa: CASSVGTTGELFF; CDR3nt: TGTGCCAGCAGCGTAGGGACGACCGGGGAGCTGTTTTTT
abundance: NA; j_gene: TRBJ2-4; v_gene: TRBV30; d_gene: NA; CDR3aa: CAWSVLAKNIQYF; CDR3nt: TGTGCCTGGAGTGTACTAGCCAAAAACATTCAGTACTTC
abundance: NA; j_gene: TRBJ2-5; v_gene: TRBV6-5; d_gene: NA; CDR3aa: CASSYVAGQETQYF; CDR3nt: TGTGCCAGCAGTTACGTGGCAGGGCAAGAGACCCAGTACTTC
abundance: NA; j_gene: TRBJ1-2; v_gene: TRBV7-9; d_gene: NA; CDR3aa: CASSIPWDTYGYTF; CDR3nt: TGTGCCAGCAGCATCCCTTGGGATACCTATGGCTACACCTTC
abundance: NA; j_gene: TRBJ1-1; v_gene: TRBV5-5; d_gene: TRBD1; CDR3aa: CASSFKQGGNTEAFF; CDR3nt: TGTGCCAGCAGCTTTAAACAGGGGGGGAACACTGAAGCTTTCTTT
abundance: NA; j_gene: TRBJ1-2; v_gene: TRBV5-8; d_gene: NA; CDR3aa: CASSLLDANYGYTF; CDR3nt: TGTGCCAGCAGCTTACTCGATGCTAACTATGGCTACACCTTC
abundance: NA; j_gene: TRBJ1-6; v_gene: TRBV25-1; d_gene: TRBD1; CDR3aa: CASSQGANSPLHF; CDR3nt: TGTGCCAGCAGCCAGGGGGCTAATTCACCCCTCCACTTT
abundance: NA; j_gene: TRBJ2-7; v_gene: TRBV5-8; d_gene: NA; CDR3aa: CASSNTGSRYEQYF; CDR3nt: TGTGCCAGCAGCAATACAGGGAGTAGGTACGAGCAGTACTTC